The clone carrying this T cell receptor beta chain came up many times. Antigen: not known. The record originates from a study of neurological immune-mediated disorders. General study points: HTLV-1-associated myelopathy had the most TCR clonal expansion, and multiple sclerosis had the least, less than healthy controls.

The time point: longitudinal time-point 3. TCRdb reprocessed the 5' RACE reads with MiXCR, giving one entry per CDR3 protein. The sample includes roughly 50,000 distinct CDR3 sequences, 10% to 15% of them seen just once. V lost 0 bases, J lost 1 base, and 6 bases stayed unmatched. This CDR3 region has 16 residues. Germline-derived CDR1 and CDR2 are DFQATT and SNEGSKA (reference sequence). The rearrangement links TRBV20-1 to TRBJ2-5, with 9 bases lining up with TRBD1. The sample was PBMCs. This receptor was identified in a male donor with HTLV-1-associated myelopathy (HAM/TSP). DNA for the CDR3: TGCAGTGCTAGAGATCGGGGACAGGGAATCCAAGAGACCCAGTACTTC. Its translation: CSARDRGQGIQETQYF.